This T cell receptor (beta chain) is from a study of blood T cell repertoires in COVID-19. Looking at the study overall: Acute-phase and convalescent COVID-19 samples originated in the United States, Italy and Spain. Sources were T cells, B-cell-depleted T cells, or PBMCs; the material itself was cDNA or gDNA.

Comment on this clone: At one end, the junction sequence differs from germline, possibly due to a read error.

Per the authors' pipeline: Counts of nucleated cells, estimated from reference gene primer amplification, were obtained. Clones were sequenced by immunoSEQ multiplex PCR, and TCRdb holds only the in-frame ones, with some missing. Clone size and V and J calls were adopted from that table, with D and trimming inferred from the DNA. The sample shows 250,000 to 300,000 clones, about four fifths of them seen only once. The germline V gene has CDR1 SSHAT and CDR2 FNYEAQ (reference sequence). The CDR3 sequence is 16 residues long. The chain couples TRBV7-7 to TRBJ2-5; TRBD2 matches 15 bases. This TCR derives from a woman in her fifties or sixties with active or convalescent COVID-19. Sequenced: peripheral blood. CDR3 sequence reads: CASSRTSGGVGETQYF. The CDR3 nucleotides read TGTGCTAGCAGCCGGACTAGCGGGGGGGTGGGAGAGACCCAGTACTTC. Based on the CDR3 plus reference TRBV7-7 and TRBJ2-5, the full variable domain is GAGVSQSPRYKVTKRGQDVTLRCDPISSHATLYWYQQALGQGPEFLTYFNYEAQPDKSGLPSDRFSAERPEGSISTLTIQRTEQRDSAMYRCASSRTSGGVGETQYFGPGTRLLVL.